These 5 T cell receptor beta chains were sequenced from one sample in a study of graft-versus-host responses after intestinal transplantation. Measured with immunoSEQ multiplex PCR; TCRdb has only the in-frame clones, and not every one. The data contain 90,000 to 100,000 clones, around 90% of them singletons. Antigens of these TCRs are unknown. The sequences come from unstimulated CD8+ T cells sorted from spleen or lymph node cells, collected before intestinal transplant. The source is a human donor who received an intestinal transplant.

In its sample, this clone was seen once. The rearrangement joins TRBV29-1 to TRBJ1-1; a possible D gene is TRBD1 (5 bases). The CDR3 sequence is 14 residues long. Germline CDR1 reads SQVTM; CDR2 reads ANQGSEA. The V gene lost 3 bases and the J gene lost 1 base, with 12 bases spanning the gap. The CDR3 sequence is CSVEVRQGNTEAFF. The CDR3 coding sequence is TGCAGCGTTGAGGTTCGGCAGGGGAACACTGAAGCTTTCTTT.

The chain links TRBV18 to TRBJ2-3; 8 bases are shared with TRBD1. Germline V gene data show CDR1 as KGHSH and CDR2 as LQKENI. The CDR3 contains 13 residues. The V and J ends lost 5 bases and 5 bases, in that order; junction bases with no gene match: 3. In DNA, the CDR3 is TGTGCCAGCTCATCAACAGGGGGAGATACGCAGTATTTT. As protein: CASSSTGGDTQYF. Based on the CDR3 plus reference TRBV18 and TRBJ2-3, the full variable domain is NAGVMQNPRHLVRRRGQEARLRCSPMKGHSHVYWYRQLPEEGLKFMVYLQKENIIDESGMPKERFSAEFPKEGPSILRIQQVVRGDSAAYFCASSSTGGDTQYFGPGTRLTVL.

The chain is built from TRBV13 and TRBJ2-1; TRBD2 agrees at 7 bases. Germline V gene sequence: CDR1 PRHDT, CDR2 FYEKMQ (reference sequence). The CDR3 runs 16 residues. V gave up 2 bases and J gave up 0 bases; unmatched junction bases: 4. The DNA for the CDR3 is TGTGCCAGCAGCTTATTTCGGGAGGACTCCTACAATGAGCAGTTCTTC. Translating it yields CASSLFREDSYNEQFF.

J is TRBJ2-1 and V is TRBV14, with 7 bases aligning to TRBD2. V gave up 0 bases and J gave up 4 bases; unmatched junction bases: 18. The V gene's germline CDR1 is SGHDN and CDR2 FVKESK. The CDR3 runs 20 residues. The CDR3 region is CASSQDQPGRWGRGYNEQFF. The CDR3 DNA reads as TGTGCCAGCAGCCAAGATCAGCCTGGGCGCTGGGGGAGGGGTTACAATGAGCAGTTCTTC.

V and J are TRBV4-1 and TRBJ1-2; possible D gene TRBD1, 5 bases. The CDR3 loop spans 13 amino acids. V lost 3 bases and J 4 bases, leaving 9 bases between the germline ends. The germline gives CDR1 MGHRA, CDR2 YSYEKL. The CDR3, as DNA: TGCGCCAGCAGCCAGGACATGCGCTATGGCTACACCTTC. Translating it yields CASSQDMRYGYTF.